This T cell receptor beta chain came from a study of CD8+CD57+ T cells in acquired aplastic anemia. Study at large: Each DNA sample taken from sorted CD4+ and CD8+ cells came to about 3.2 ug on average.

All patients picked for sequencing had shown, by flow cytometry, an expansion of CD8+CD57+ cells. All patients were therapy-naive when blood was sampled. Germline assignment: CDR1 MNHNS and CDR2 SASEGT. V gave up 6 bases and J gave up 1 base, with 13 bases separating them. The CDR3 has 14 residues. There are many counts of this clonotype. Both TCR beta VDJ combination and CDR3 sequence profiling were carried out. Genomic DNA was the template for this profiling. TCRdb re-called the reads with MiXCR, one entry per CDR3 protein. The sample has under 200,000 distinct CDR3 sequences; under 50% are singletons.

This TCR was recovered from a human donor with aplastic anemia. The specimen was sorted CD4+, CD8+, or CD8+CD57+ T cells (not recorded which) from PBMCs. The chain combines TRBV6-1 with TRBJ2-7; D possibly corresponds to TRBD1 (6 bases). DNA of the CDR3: TGTGCCAGCAGGAATGGACAGCTATCCTACGAGCAGTACTTC. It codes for CASRNGQLSYEQYF.